The T cell receptor beta chain described here comes from a study of blood T cell repertoires in COVID-19. The overall study: Sites in the United States, Italy and Spain provided acute and convalescent COVID-19 samples. Sources were T cells, B-cell-depleted T cells, or PBMCs; the material itself was cDNA or gDNA.

Generated by immunoSEQ multiplex PCR, the TCRdb table keeps only in-frame clones and is missing some. This table has some 200,000 clones, 80% to 90% appearing once. Per the germline V gene, CDR1 is KGHDR and CDR2 is SFDVKD. The CDR3 is made up of 13 amino acids. The germline V and J ends were trimmed by 3 bases and 3 bases, with 7 bases remaining between them. The cohort comprised adults aged roughly 18 to 95 years residing in about 25 US areas. Grouping used clinical history reported by participants in a survey and questionnaire. Specimen: PBMCs or T cells enriched from blood (not recorded which). This receptor was taken from a woman in her fifties or sixties in a cohort exposed to, infected with or recovered from COVID-19 (not recorded which). V gene TRBV24-1 combines with J gene TRBJ2-5; a weak D match, TRBD1 (5 bases). CDR3 region: CATSDAGKETQYF. CDR3 sequence (DNA): TGTGCCACCAGTGATGCAGGGAAAGAGACCCAGTACTTC.